The T cell receptor (beta chain) described here comes from a study of regulatory T cells in long-lasting Graves disease. In its sample, this clonotype was seen a few times. The time point is: newly diagnosed GD, antithyroid drugs for less than 3 months. After RNA was extracted from PBMCs, the TCR library was made from it. To make TCR beta libraries, researchers used iRepertoire HTBI primers and Arm-PCR of CDR3 regions. As originally analysed: Samples revealed 62 TRBV and approximately 15 TRBJ segments. TCRdb recomputed calls from the multiplex PCR reads with MiXCR, one row per CDR3 protein. The V and J calls reflect TCRdb's pipeline rather than the authors' work. The sample lists over 500,000 distinct CDR3 sequences, about 16% seen once, with 12% in the top ten. From germline, CDR1 is SGDLS and CDR2 YYNGEE. This CDR3 region has 15 residues. Trimming pared 1 base from V and 2 bases from J, leaving 10 bases between.

This sample was shared with a second study, whose subject was T cells in Graves' hyperthyroidism and ophthalmopathy.

This clonotype was sampled from a man in his late teens or twenties with Graves disease. The V gene is TRBV9, the J gene TRBJ2-1; D is ambiguous. The input for sequencing was peripheral blood mononuclear cells (PBMCs), taken at new diagnosis, from a patient treated with antithyroid drugs. The CDR3 loop is CASSVMNYPYNEQFF. CDR3 nucleotide sequence: TGTGCCAGCAGCGTAATGAACTACCCCTACAATGAGCAGTTCTTC.